This T cell receptor beta chain was documented in a study of T cells in Graves' hyperthyroidism and ophthalmopathy. Looking at the study overall: Upon initial diagnosis and before any treatment, peripheral blood was collected.

This clonotype was seen ten or more times. TCR beta CDR3 regions were amplified from RNA transcripts. First-round RT-PCR of the TCR CDR3 relied on the HTBI primer set. TCRdb re-called the multiplex PCR reads with MiXCR, one entry per CDR3 protein. The data show roughly 700,000 distinct CDR3 sequences, roughly 17% seen once. The PBMCs studied were ones that came from 10 ml fresh peripheral blood. The CDR3 is 16 amino acids. The V gene's germline CDR1 is SGHAT and CDR2 FQNNGV. V dropped 1 base and J dropped 1 base, with 10 bases sitting between them. This TCR was recovered from a man aged 45-65 years with Graves' hyperthyroidism. This sequence joins TRBV11-2 and TRBJ2-2; D perhaps matches TRBD2 (5 bases). Sequencing was performed on blood. The CDR3 coding sequence is TGTGCCAGCAGCTTAGGGTTGGGAGAGAACACCGGGGAGCTGTTTTTT. This translates into CASSLGLGENTGELFF.